What follows describes a single TCR beta chain. The data were obtained in a study of shared clonotypes between healthy human individuals. Clones were read by immunoSEQ multiplex PCR, and TCRdb kept only the in-frame ones, dropping some. The sample consists of roughly 1,500,000 clones, approximately 98% of them appearing once. The CDR3 length is 16 residues. Trimming pared 1 base from V and 0 bases from J, leaving 10 bases between. Per germline, CDR1 MGHRA and CDR2 YSYEKL. This sequence was found in a man between 25 and 39 years old in good health. V and J are TRBV4-1 and TRBJ2-1, with a possible D match to TRBD1 (6 bases). The specimen was naive CD4+ T cells sorted from blood. The subset denotes: CD45RA+ positively selected. The CDR3 sequence: CASSQVQGSSYNEQFF. The CDR3 DNA is TGCGCCAGCAGCCAAGTACAGGGCAGCTCCTACAATGAGCAGTTCTTC.